These 3 T cell receptor beta chains were all obtained from the same sample, sequenced in a study of blood T cell repertoires in COVID-19. Generated by immunoSEQ multiplex PCR, the TCRdb table keeps only in-frame clones and is missing some. Of tens of thousands of clones in the sample, roughly 80% were seen once. Sequences were obtained from peripheral blood. These receptors all come from a man at least 80 years old with COVID-19, enrolled during active disease.

V is TRBV10-3 and J is TRBJ1-6; 7 bases agree with TRBD1. The CDR3 is 13 amino acids. V was pared by 7 bases and J by 7 bases, with 4 bases of the junction left unmatched. Germline-derived CDR1 and CDR2 are ENHRY and SYGVKD. The CDR3 sequence is CAITRGQNSPLHF. CDR3 sequence (DNA): TGTGCCATCACGAGGGGGCAGAATTCACCCCTCCACTTT.

This sequence joins TRBV5-6 and TRBJ2-7; 8 bases line up with TRBD2. Germline assignment: CDR1 SGHDT and CDR2 YYEEEE. CDR3 length: 14 amino acids. V gave up 3 bases and J gave up 4 bases; unmatched junction bases: 6. The CDR3 DNA follows: TGTGCCAGCAGCTCGGGGGGGGCCCTGTACGAGCAGTACTTC. Protein: CASSSGGALYEQYF.

This clone was detected once. The rearrangement links TRBV11-3 to TRBJ1-1; possible D gene TRBD1, 6 bases. The germline V and J ends were trimmed by 3 bases and 1 base, with 6 bases remaining between them. CDR3 length: 13 amino acids. Germline-derived CDR1 and CDR2 are SGHNT and YENEEA. The CDR3 DNA is TGTGCCAGCAGCTTGGACAGGAACACTGAAGCTTTCTTT. This gives the protein CASSLDRNTEAFF.